The clone carrying this T cell receptor (beta chain) appeared a single time. The antigen is unknown. Genomic DNA of each subset was evenly split across several immunoSEQ plates. Profiling relied on immunoSEQ multiplex PCR, and the TCRdb table lists in-frame clones only, not all of them. The sample carries just over 2,000,000 clones, 95% recorded once. These data belong to a study of shared clonotypes between healthy human individuals. Notes on the study in general: Between a handful of donors, naive CD4 clonotypes were shared at a level of around 5.1%. A reduction in generation probabilities was seen for non-shared clonotypes relative to those shared by all four donors.

Trimming cost V 5 bases and J 9 bases, with 14 bases left between them. The CDR3 has 13 residues. Germline V lookup: CDR1 SNHLY, CDR2 FYNNEI. Free of recent acute infections or vaccinations, the donors were healthy HIV-negative adults. The chain employs TRBV2 and TRBJ2-1; D ambiguous. The TCR sequence derives from a man between 18 and 35 years old in good health. Sequencing was performed on naive CD4+ T cells sorted from blood. Sample subset: CD45RA+ positively selected. The CDR3, as DNA: TGTGCCAGCAGTATAGACCCGCCTAGTGAGCAGTTCTTC. Residues: CASSIDPPSEQFF.